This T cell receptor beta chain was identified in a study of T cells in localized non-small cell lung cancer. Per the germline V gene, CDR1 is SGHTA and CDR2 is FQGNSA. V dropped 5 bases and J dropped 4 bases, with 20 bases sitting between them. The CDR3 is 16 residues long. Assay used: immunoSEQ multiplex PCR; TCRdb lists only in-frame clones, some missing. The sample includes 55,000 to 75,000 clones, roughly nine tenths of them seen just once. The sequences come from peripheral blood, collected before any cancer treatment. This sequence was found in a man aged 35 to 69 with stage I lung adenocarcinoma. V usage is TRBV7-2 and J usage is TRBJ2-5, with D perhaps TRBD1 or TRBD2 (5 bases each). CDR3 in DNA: TGTGCCAGCAGCCAATTAGCCGGTCTGGGGGTAGAGACCCAGTACTTC. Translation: CASSQLAGLGVETQYF. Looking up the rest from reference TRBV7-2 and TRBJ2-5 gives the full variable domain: GAGVSQSPSNKVTEKGKDVELRCDPISGHTALYWYRQSLGQGLEFLIYFQGNSAPDKSGLPSDRFSAERTGGSVSTLTIQRTQQEDSAVYLCASSQLAGLGVETQYFGPGTRLLVL.